These T cell receptor beta chains were read from a single sample in a study of cytomegalovirus exposure and HLA in healthy donors. Here immunoSEQ multiplex PCR was the method, and the copy in TCRdb shows in-frame clones only, minus some. Its table lists 200,000 or so clones. Sequences were obtained from PBMCs. These receptors all stem from a boy younger than 18 in good health and CMV-seronegative. Each CDR3 is given with its conserved first and last residue. The order of the fields is J gene, D gene, V gene, CDR3 protein, CDR3 DNA. D genes are given only for firm matches.

TRBJ2-7	TRBD1	TRBV7-9	CASSPGTDYGQYF	TGTGCCAGCAGCCCAGGGACAGACTACGGGCAGTACTTC
TRBJ2-5	TRBD2	TRBV4-1	CASSQSKLAATQETQYF	TGCGCCAGCAGCCAATCAAAACTAGCGGCTACCCAAGAGACCCAGTACTTC
TRBJ2-3	TRBD2	TRBV11-2	CASSGGVTSGPTDTQYF	TGTGCCAGCAGCGGAGGAGTGACTAGCGGACCCACAGATACGCAGTATTTT
TRBJ1-1	-	TRBV30	CAWSVLIPVNTEAFF	TGTGCCTGGAGTGTACTCATTCCGGTAAACACTGAAGCTTTCTTT
TRBJ2-3	TRBD2	TRBV4-2	CASSQDRGAAGEGDTQYF	TGTGCCAGCAGCCAAGATAGGGGGGCAGCGGGGGAAGGAGATACGCAGTATTTT
TRBJ1-1	-	TRBV4-2	CASRVGQNMNTEAFF	TGTGCCAGCAGGGTTGGACAGAACATGAACACTGAAGCTTTCTTT
TRBJ2-5	-	TRBV6-1	CASLTEGMETQYF	TGTGCCAGCCTGACAGAAGGCATGGAGACCCAGTACTTC
TRBJ2-7	-	TRBV2	CASNFRVGYEQYF	TGTGCCAGCAACTTTCGGGTAGGCTACGAGCAGTACTTC
TRBJ1-1	-	TRBV5-4	CASSLISGPDTEAFF	TGTGCCAGCAGCCTTATTTCGGGTCCGGACACTGAAGCTTTCTTT
TRBJ2-3	-	TRBV14	CASSQVQNTDTQYF	TGTGCCAGCAGCCAAGTCCAGAATACAGATACGCAGTATTTT
TRBJ2-5	-	TRBV11-1	CASSQLFETQYF	TGTGCCAGCAGCCAACTCTTCGAGACCCAGTACTTC